The clone carrying this TCR beta chain was seen a single time. As handled by the study authors: How many nucleated cells were present was estimated from reference gene primer amplification. The method was immunoSEQ multiplex PCR; TCRdb's version includes in-frame clones alone and lacks a portion of them. D and trimming were read from the DNA, whereas the V and J calls and clone size are those reported in that table. The sample has roughly 90,000 clones, approximately 85% seen once. This entry comes from a study of blood T cell repertoires in COVID-19. Study-level background: Whether acute or convalescent, the COVID-19 samples came from the United States, Italy and Spain. T cells, B-cell-depleted T cells, or PBMCs provided the cDNA or gDNA that served as material.

The CDR3 extends over 18 amino acids. The ends were cut back, 6 bases at V and 0 bases at J, with 22 bases in the middle. CDR1 LGHDT and CDR2 YNNKEL come from the germline V gene (reference sequence). Sequenced: peripheral blood. The receptor was isolated from a human donor in a cohort sampled during active COVID-19. This sequence joins TRBV3-1 (or the pseudogene TRBV3-2) and TRBJ2-3; D gene unclear. The CDR3 DNA is TGTGCCAGCAGTCTCACCCTCTCCAGCGTATCTAGCACAGATACGCAGTATTTT. It codes for CASSLTLSSVSSTDTQYF.